These T cell receptor beta chains were read from a single sample in a study of blood T cell repertoires in COVID-19. The table came from immunoSEQ multiplex PCR; TCRdb's copy has only in-frame clones and leaves some out. The sample holds just over 150,000 clones, approximately 88% seen once. Sequenced sample: PBMCs or T cells enriched from blood (not recorded which). All receptors come from a woman in her fifties or sixties who had recovered from COVID-19. Each CDR3 is given with its conserved first and last residue. The D gene is left open where the match is weak. Clone size is shown for a subset of rows, as once, few, many or a class of expanded clone.

d_call: TRBD1; clone_size: once; j_call: TRBJ1-1; v_call: TRBV30; cdr3_nt: TGTGCCTGGAGTAGGGGACAGTTGGTTACTGAAGCTTTCTTT; cdr3_aa: CAWSRGQLVTEAFF
d_call: TRBD1; clone_size: -; j_call: TRBJ1-1; v_call: TRBV29-1; cdr3_nt: TGCAGCGTTCGGACAGGGGGAATTACTGAAGCTTTCTTT; cdr3_aa: CSVRTGGITEAFF
d_call: -; clone_size: -; j_call: TRBJ1-2; v_call: TRBV5-5; cdr3_nt: TGTGCCAGCAGCTTGGCCACGGCGGGGGGCTACACCTTC; cdr3_aa: CASSLATAGGYTF
d_call: TRBD1; clone_size: -; j_call: TRBJ2-4; v_call: TRBV3-1/TRBV3-2; cdr3_nt: TGTGCCAGCAGCCCAGGACAGGCGTTGAACATTCAGTACTTC; cdr3_aa: CASSPGQALNIQYF
d_call: TRBD1; clone_size: -; j_call: TRBJ1-5; v_call: TRBV6-5; cdr3_nt: TGTGCCAGCAGTCCACAGGGGGCCATCCCCCAGCCCCAGCATTTT; cdr3_aa: CASSPQGAIPQPQHF
d_call: TRBD1; clone_size: -; j_call: TRBJ2-1; v_call: TRBV12-3/TRBV12-4; cdr3_nt: TGTGCCAGCAGCGGACAGGGCTACAATGAGCAGTTCTTC; cdr3_aa: CASSGQGYNEQFF
d_call: TRBD1; clone_size: -; j_call: TRBJ1-2; v_call: TRBV11-2; cdr3_nt: TGTGCCAGCAGCTTGGACAGGGGGCGCGGCTACACCTTC; cdr3_aa: CASSLDRGRGYTF
d_call: TRBD1; clone_size: few; j_call: TRBJ2-7; v_call: TRBV5-4; cdr3_nt: TGTGCCAGCAGCCCCGGACAGGGGATCTCCTACGAGCAGTACTTC; cdr3_aa: CASSPGQGISYEQYF
d_call: -; clone_size: -; j_call: TRBJ2-2; v_call: TRBV7-6; cdr3_nt: TGTGCCAGCAGCTTAGGGGGGACTCACCCCACCGGGGAGCTGTTTTTT; cdr3_aa: CASSLGGTHPTGELFF
d_call: TRBD1; clone_size: few; j_call: TRBJ2-2; v_call: TRBV9; cdr3_nt: TGTGCCAGCAGCGTAGGATCCTCAGACAGGGCGCACACCGGGGAGCTGTTTTTT; cdr3_aa: CASSVGSSDRAHTGELFF